This T cell receptor (beta chain) appears in the sequencing data of a study of OX40 agonist ivuxolimab in advanced cancers. Study in general: With a range of roughly 23 to 90, age averaged about 58 years, and more than 75% were male.

Using immunoSEQ multiplex PCR, the repertoire was profiled, and TCRdb retains in-frame clones only, with some absent. The sample records about 71,000 clones, roughly 84% being singletons. The germline V and J ends were trimmed by 2 bases and 1 base, with 9 bases remaining between them. CDR1 and CDR2 from the germline V gene are ENHRY and SYGVKD. The CDR3 sequence is 15 residues long. The sample in question was CD4+ or CD8+ T cells sorted from blood, obtained in a trial of the OX40 agonist ivuxolimab. The source of this sequence is an adult with an advanced solid tumor such as melanoma, head and neck, liver or kidney cancer. The chain couples TRBV10-3 to TRBJ1-3; unclear D gene. The CDR3 is CAISEGRGSGNTIYF. CDR3 bases: TGTGCCATCAGTGAGGGGCGCGGGTCTGGAAACACCATATATTTT.